These T cell receptor beta chains were read from a single sample in a study of blood T cells in healthy people across ages. TCRdb reprocessed the 5' RACE reads via MiXCR and lists one record per CDR3 protein. The sample has around 520,000 distinct CDR3 sequences, about 28% seen once. The data also belong to a second study, concerning T cells of mothers and their children.

The specimen sequenced was blood. The source is a boy between 2 and 10 years old in good health. Each CDR3 is given with its conserved first and last residue. D genes are given only for firm matches. Size values are once, few and many counts, or a class for expanded clones, and some rows have none.

CDR3 DNA	CDR3 protein	V gene	J gene	clone size	D gene	CDR3 length
TGCGCCAGCAGCCGAACCACTTCAGGTATACCCCTCCACTTT	CASSRTTSGIPLHF	TRBV4-1	TRBJ1-6	.	.	14
TGCGCCAGCAGCGAACTGGGACAGGACAAAACCTACGAGCAGTACTTC	CASSELGQDKTYEQYF	TRBV5-1	TRBJ2-7	.	TRBD1	16
TGCGCCAGCAGCCATGCTAAGGGTGGCAATGAGCAGTTCTTC	CASSHAKGGNEQFF	TRBV4-3	TRBJ2-1	few	.	14
TGCAGTGCTAGAGAGTTAGGCGGGGGGGCTCAAGAGACCCAGTACTTC	CSARELGGGAQETQYF	TRBV20-1	TRBJ2-5	few	TRBD2	16
TGCAGTGCTGGACACGGGACTGTCGAATTCCAAGAGACCCAGTACTTC	CSAGHGTVEFQETQYF	TRBV20-1	TRBJ2-5	.	.	16
TGTGCCAGCAGCCCCCTCTCGGGAGGGGCCCCGCAGTTCTTC	CASSPLSGGAPQFF	TRBV7-2	TRBJ2-1	.	TRBD2	14
TGCGCCAGCAGTGCGGGGGCAGGTCCTTCCTACGAGCAGTACTTC	CASSAGAGPSYEQYF	TRBV10-1	TRBJ2-7	.	.	15
TGCAGCGTTGGGAGGGGGGCGCAGGGCACTGAAGCTTTCTTT	CSVGRGAQGTEAFF	TRBV29-1	TRBJ1-1	many	.	14
TGTGCCAGCAGCTTAGCGCGGGGAGGGCCTATCTACAATGAGCAGTTCTTC	CASSLARGGPIYNEQFF	TRBV7-8	TRBJ2-1	.	TRBD2	17
TGTGCCAGCACAAGAGTGACAGCTAACTATGGCTACACCTTC	CASTRVTANYGYTF	TRBV5-5	TRBJ1-2	.	.	14
TGTGCCAGCAGCCCCGGGACCCGACCTCTCAATGAGCAGTTCTTC	CASSPGTRPLNEQFF	TRBV5-6	TRBJ2-1	few	.	15
TGTGCCAGCAGCCAAGCGCAGGGGGCTCCCTACGAGCAGTACTTC	CASSQAQGAPYEQYF	TRBV14	TRBJ2-7	.	TRBD1	15
TGTGCCATCAGCGAGGGACAGAGCACAGATACGCAGTATTTT	CAISEGQSTDTQYF	TRBV10-3	TRBJ2-3	.	TRBD1	14
TGCAGTGCTAGAGCATCGGGGGCTACGGATACGCAGTATTTT	CSARASGATDTQYF	TRBV20-1	TRBJ2-3	.	.	14
TGCGCCAGCAGTGAACCGGGAGATTGGGAGACCCAGTACTTC	CASSEPGDWETQYF	TRBV10-1	TRBJ2-5	.	.	14
TGTGCCAGCAGTGCCTTAGCGGGGGGAGACACAGATACGCAGTATTTT	CASSALAGGDTDTQYF	TRBV12-3/TRBV12-4	TRBJ2-3	few	TRBD2	16
TGTGCCTGGAGTGGTTTAGGGGGGACCCAGTACTTC	CAWSGLGGTQYF	TRBV30	TRBJ2-5	few	.	12
TGTGCCAGCAGCCGGGTTCTTTCTGGGGCCAACGTCCTGACTTTC	CASSRVLSGANVLTF	TRBV7-9	TRBJ2-6	.	.	15
TGTGCCACCAGAGGGACTAGCGGGAGCAGGGCCTACAATGAGCAGTTCTTC	CATRGTSGSRAYNEQFF	TRBV15	TRBJ2-1	.	TRBD2	17
TGCGCCAGCAGCCAAGGGGATACAGGGAATTCACCCCTCCACTTT	CASSQGDTGNSPLHF	TRBV4-3	TRBJ1-6	.	.	15
TGTGCCAGCTCACCTCCCCCACGGGCTAGCGGGAGAATCTTCTACAATGAGCAGTTCTTC	CASSPPPRASGRIFYNEQFF	TRBV18	TRBJ2-1	.	TRBD2	20
TGCAGCGTCCAGGACAGGTCCCTTTTCACAGATACGCAGTATTTT	CSVQDRSLFTDTQYF	TRBV29-1	TRBJ2-3	few	TRBD1	15
TGTGCCATCAGTGAGGCCGGGGAGTCCTACAATGAGCAGTTCTTC	CAISEAGESYNEQFF	TRBV10-3	TRBJ2-1	few	.	15
TGTGCCAGCAGCCAAGCCAGGGGACAGGGCCAGGGAACTGAAGCTTTCTTT	CASSQARGQGQGTEAFF	TRBV14	TRBJ1-1	.	TRBD1	17
TGTGCCAGCAGCTCCGGGACTTACTACAATGAGCAGTTCTTC	CASSSGTYYNEQFF	TRBV6-2/TRBV6-3	TRBJ2-1	few	.	14
TGTGCCAGCAGTTTTAGCGGGCCCTCCTACGAGCAGTACTTC	CASSFSGPSYEQYF	TRBV11-2	TRBJ2-7	.	TRBD2	14
TGTGCCAGCAGCTTTTCCCCCTCAACTAGCGGGAGTGATACGCAGTATTTT	CASSFSPSTSGSDTQYF	TRBV7-9	TRBJ2-3	.	TRBD2	17
TGTGCCAGCAGCAAAGGACCCAAACGACAGGGACTAGGGCCCCAGCATTTT	CASSKGPKRQGLGPQHF	TRBV21-1	TRBJ1-5	.	.	17
TGCAGTGCTAGAGATATAGCGGGGGGGTACACGCAGTATTTT	CSARDIAGGYTQYF	TRBV20-1	TRBJ2-3	few	TRBD2	14
TGTGCCAGCAGCCGAGAACAGGGGTTTTCGAACGGGGAGCTGTTTTTT	CASSREQGFSNGELFF	TRBV6-1	TRBJ2-2	few	TRBD1	16
TGTGCCAGCAGCCAAGTAAAAGGCTTCGCAACTAATGAAAAACTGTTTTTT	CASSQVKGFATNEKLFF	TRBV3-1	TRBJ1-4	.	.	17
TGCAGTGCTGTACAGGGGTATCGAGACGAGCAGTACTTC	CSAVQGYRDEQYF	TRBV20-1	TRBJ2-7	few	TRBD1	13
TGTGCCAGCAGTTTGTGGACAGGCGGCTCTGGAAACACCATATATTTT	CASSLWTGGSGNTIYF	TRBV28	TRBJ1-3	.	TRBD1	16
TGTGCCAGCAGCCCCACGGGACCCCTCGGGTACGAGCAGTACTTC	CASSPTGPLGYEQYF	TRBV7-8	TRBJ2-7	.	.	15
TGTGCCAGCAGCCCTTTGGGCAGTGAGCAGTTCTTC	CASSPLGSEQFF	TRBV14	TRBJ2-1	few	.	12
TGCAGTGCAAGACAACTAGCGGGGAGCTCCTACAATGAGCAGTTCTTC	CSARQLAGSSYNEQFF	TRBV20-1	TRBJ2-1	few	TRBD2	16
TGTGCCAGCAGTCCCTGGACCAGCGGGAGAGGTATGGAAGAGACCCAGTACTTC	CASSPWTSGRGMEETQYF	TRBV27	TRBJ2-5	few	TRBD2	18
TGTGCCAGCAGTAAACTAGGGTTAGGCTACGAGCAGTACTTC	CASSKLGLGYEQYF	TRBV7-6	TRBJ2-7	.	.	14
TGTGCCAGCAGTTACTCTACAGAAGATACGCAGTATTTT	CASSYSTEDTQYF	TRBV6-5	TRBJ2-3	once	.	13
TGTGCCAGCAGCTGGGGGGGAACTAATGAAAAACTGTTTTTT	CASSWGGTNEKLFF	TRBV5-5	TRBJ1-4	.	.	14
TGTGCCACCCAGTTAGCGGCGCAAGAGACCCAGTACTTC	CATQLAAQETQYF	TRBV6-1	TRBJ2-5	.	.	13
TGTGCCAGCAGTGATCAGGCAGGTATTGGTTTACCCCAGCATTTT	CASSDQAGIGLPQHF	TRBV2	TRBJ1-5	few	.	15
TGTGCCAGCAGGGACGAAGGGCTGGGCATTCAGTACTTC	CASRDEGLGIQYF	TRBV2	TRBJ2-4	.	.	13
TGTGCCAGCAGCTTGGCCGAAGCGGACACTGAAGCTTTCTTT	CASSLAEADTEAFF	TRBV5-8	TRBJ1-1	.	.	14
TGTGCCAGCAGTTTAGAGGCCCACGAGCAGTACTTC	CASSLEAHEQYF	TRBV12-3/TRBV12-4	TRBJ2-7	few	.	12
TGCAGTGCTGGGGGACTAGCGGGGTTTAATGAGCAGTTCTTC	CSAGGLAGFNEQFF	TRBV20-1	TRBJ2-1	.	TRBD2	14
TGTGCCAGCAGCTTAGGGACAGGCCAAGAGACCCAGTACTTC	CASSLGTGQETQYF	TRBV12-3/TRBV12-4	TRBJ2-5	many	TRBD1	14
TGTGCCAGCAGTTTTTCCGAAGGGGGCGGGTCCTACGAGCAGTACTTC	CASSFSEGGGSYEQYF	TRBV28	TRBJ2-7	.	TRBD1	16
TGCAGTGCTCCCCGCCCTCCGAACATTCAGTACTTC	CSAPRPPNIQYF	TRBV20-1	TRBJ2-4	few	.	12
TGTGCCAGCAGCCCCGATAACTACGAGCAGTACTTC	CASSPDNYEQYF	TRBV12-3/TRBV12-4	TRBJ2-7	.	.	12
TGTGCCTGGAGTGTATCGCTTAATGAAAAACTGTTTTTT	CAWSVSLNEKLFF	TRBV30	TRBJ1-4	.	.	13
TGTGCCAGCAGCTTCCGGCAGAGCTCCTACAATGAGCAGTTCTTC	CASSFRQSSYNEQFF	TRBV7-9	TRBJ2-1	.	.	15
TGTGCCAGCAGGTATACTGTAGCGGCAGAGACCCAGTACTTC	CASRYTVAAETQYF	TRBV7-2	TRBJ2-5	.	.	14
TGTGCCATCAAGGCGGGAAAGAGGGATGAGCAGTTCTTC	CAIKAGKRDEQFF	TRBV10-3	TRBJ2-1	.	.	13